These 18 T cell receptor beta chains came from one sample sequenced in a study of blood T cells in healthy people across ages. A second PCR of about 7 to 12 cycles used a sample-barcoded 5' primer and a J-beta primer mix. TCRdb ran MiXCR on the 5' RACE reads and lists one entry per CDR3 protein. This repertoire shows 1,500,000 or so distinct CDR3 sequences, approximately 59% found once; its top ten account for 5.5% to 8%. The sequencing sample was made of blood. These receptors all come from a man aged 18 to 35 in good health.

This clonotype has a single count. The V gene is TRBV7-9, the J gene TRBJ1-4, with 11 bases aligning to TRBD1. The CDR3 is 16 amino acids. Trimming at V came to 5 bases and at J to 7 bases, leaving 9 bases not matched to a gene. Germline assignment: CDR1 SEHNR and CDR2 FQNEAQ (reference sequence). CDR3 sequence (DNA): TGTGCCAGCAGCCCGCCCTCCGGGACAGGGGGTGAAAAACTGTTTTTT. This sequence encodes CASSPPSGTGGEKLFF.

The chain's CDR3 is CASSQEPGLQEKLFF. The CDR3 bases are TGTGCCAGCAGCCAAGAACCAGGGCTACAGGAAAAACTGTTTTTT. The chain is built from TRBV4-2 and TRBJ1-4; TRBD1 is a possible D gene (5 bases). The CDR3 is 15 amino acids. Germline CDR1 is LGHNA and CDR2 is YNFKEQ. V dropped 0 bases and J dropped 8 bases, with 13 bases sitting between them.

This chain links TRBV21-1 with TRBJ1-2. TRBV21-1 counts as a pseudogene. The CDR3 covers 14 residues. CDR3 nucleotide sequence: TGTGCCAGCAGCAAAGACGGGGTCCTCTATGGCTACACCTTC. This translates into CASSKDGVLYGYTF.

V usage is TRBV7-2 and J usage is TRBJ2-3, with TRBD2 identical over 7 bases. The CDR3 runs to 16 residues. Per germline, CDR1 SGHTA and CDR2 FQGNSA. The junction had 13 bases not matched to a gene; V was cut back by 5 bases and J by 5 bases. CDR3 amino acids: CASSTRLARQIDTQYF. The CDR3 DNA is TGTGCCAGCAGCACTAGACTAGCTCGCCAAATAGATACGCAGTATTTT.

The chain joins TRBV7-6 to TRBJ2-3; perhaps TRBD1 as D (5 bases). The germline V and J ends were trimmed by 5 bases and 2 bases, with 17 bases remaining between them. Germline CDR1 reads SGHVS; CDR2 reads FNYEAQ. This CDR3 spans 16 amino acids. In DNA, the CDR3 is TGTGCCAGCAGCGGAATCAGGGATTTTATCACAGATACGCAGTATTTT. This translates into CASSGIRDFITDTQYF.

This clonotype was seen a handful of times. The V gene is TRBV30, the J gene TRBJ2-1; 8 nucleotides agree with TRBD2. The junction had 2 bases not matched to a gene; V was cut back by 3 bases and J by 4 bases. The CDR3 consists of 13 residues. Germline-derived CDR1 and CDR2 are GTSNPN and SVGIG (reference sequence). The CDR3, as DNA: TGTGCCTGGAGACTAGCGGAATACAATGAGCAGTTCTTC. Protein product: CAWRLAEYNEQFF.

The CDR3 sequence: CASSPRQGWNTEAFF. The CDR3 bases are TGTGCCAGCAGTCCCCGACAGGGCTGGAACACTGAAGCTTTCTTT. This chain links TRBV28 with TRBJ1-1; 7 bases align to TRBD1. V shed 5 bases, J shed 1 base, and the junction held 7 bases outside the gene matches. The CDR3 runs 15 residues. Germline lookup yields CDR1 MDHEN and CDR2 SYDVKM.

V and J are TRBV6-5 and TRBJ1-4; D is unclear. The CDR3 totals 14 residues. Between the trimmed V and J ends, which lost 5 bases and 8 bases, there was a span of 15 bases. Looked up from germline, CDR1 is MNHEY and CDR2 is SVGAGI. The CDR3 loop reads CASSPMILEEKLFF. The DNA of the CDR3 is TGTGCCAGCAGTCCGATGATACTGGAAGAAAAACTGTTTTTT.

This clonotype was counted only a few times. The DNA of the CDR3 is TGCAGTGTTCGCCCGTATCTCAATGGCTACACCTTC. It is translated as CSVRPYLNGYTF. J is TRBJ1-2 and V is TRBV20-1; D unclear. There are 12 residues in the CDR3. In germline, CDR1 is DFQATT, CDR2 SNEGSKA (reference sequence). Between the trimmed V and J ends, which lost 7 bases and 6 bases, there was a span of 15 bases.

The J gene is TRBJ2-5, the V gene TRBV2; the match to TRBD2 covers 15 bases. The CDR3 spans 18 residues. V gave up 6 bases and J gave up 0 bases; unmatched junction bases: 8. Germline V gene lookup returns CDR1 SNHLY and CDR2 FYNNEI. This chain's CDR3 is CASRSGTSGGPYQETQYF. For the CDR3, the DNA is TGTGCCAGCAGGTCCGGGACTAGCGGGGGGCCTTACCAAGAGACCCAGTACTTC. Full variable domain (missing parts from reference TRBV2 and TRBJ2-5): EPEVTQTPSHQVTQMGQEVILRCVPISNHLYFYWYRQILGQKVEFLVSFYNNEISEKSEIFDDQFSVERPDGSNFTLKIRSTKLEDSAMYFCASRSGTSGGPYQETQYFGPGTRLLVL.

This clonotype was recorded a few times. V and J are TRBV12-3 or TRBV12-4 and TRBJ2-6, with D possibly matching TRBD2 (5 bases). The CDR3 is made up of 14 amino acids. V lost 6 bases and J 0 bases, leaving 6 bases between the germline ends. For the CDR3, the DNA is TGTGCCAGCAGAACTAGCTCTGGGGCCAACGTCCTGACTTTC. Translating it yields CASRTSSGANVLTF.

V is TRBV27 and J is TRBJ1-2; 7 bases map to TRBD1. The CDR3 has 15 amino acids. The ends lost 2 bases at V and 8 bases at J; junction bases unmatched: 11. The V gene's germline CDR1 is MNHEY and CDR2 SMNVEV (reference sequence). The CDR3 protein is CASSLNPGTAVGYTF. The CDR3 DNA is TGTGCCAGCAGTTTAAACCCAGGGACAGCTGTGGGCTACACCTTC.

This clonotype appeared a few times. The chain uses TRBV29-1 and TRBJ2-7; 8 bases line up with TRBD2. CDR1 and CDR2 (germline): SQVTM, ANQGSEA. The CDR3 runs 13 residues. The ends lost 4 bases at V and 4 bases at J; junction bases unmatched: 6. Here the CDR3 reads CSVAGGPGYEQYF. CDR3 DNA sequence: TGCAGCGTTGCGGGAGGGCCAGGTTACGAGCAGTACTTC.

This chain joins TRBV5-1 and TRBJ2-3; possible D gene TRBD2, 8 bases. V shed 4 bases and J shed 3 bases, with 18 bases lying between them. CDR1 and CDR2 from the germline V gene are SGHRS and YFSETQ. This CDR3 has 16 residues. For the CDR3, the DNA is TGCGCCAGCAGCCAGCGGGGGACAGCTCCAACAGATACGCAGTATTTT. Protein: CASSQRGTAPTDTQYF.

DNA of the CDR3: TGTGCCAGCACTAACAGGGAAGATGAGCAGTTCTTC. Protein: CASTNREDEQFF. The chain joins TRBV6-1 to TRBJ2-1, with D possibly TRBD1 on 6 matching bases. The CDR3 runs 12 residues. V gave up 7 bases and J gave up 8 bases, with 12 bases separating them. The germline gives CDR1 MNHNS, CDR2 SASEGT.

The V gene is TRBV5-6, the J gene TRBJ2-7, with 7 bases fitting TRBD2. Germline values: CDR1 SGHDT, CDR2 YYEEEE. The CDR3 contains 15 residues. Trimming removed 0 bases from V and 3 bases from J; junction bases left unmatched: 6. CDR3 sequence (DNA): TGTGCCAGCAGCTTGGGGGGGGGAATCCTCTACGAGCAGTACTTC. This sequence encodes CASSLGGGILYEQYF.

The count of this clonotype is one. The rearrangement joins TRBV4-3 to TRBJ2-1; D call uncertain. The CDR3 length is 15 residues. From germline, CDR1 is LGHNA and CDR2 YSLEER. Trimming pared 1 base from V and 2 bases from J, leaving 9 bases between. The CDR3 spells CASSQGGFTYNEQFF. CDR3 DNA sequence: TGCGCCAGCAGCCAAGGTGGTTTCACCTACAATGAGCAGTTCTTC.

The V call is TRBV2, the J call TRBJ1-2, with D possibly TRBD1 on 5 matching bases. V was trimmed by 1 base and J by 8 bases, leaving 8 bases between them. The CDR3 runs to 12 residues. Per the germline V gene, CDR1 is SNHLY and CDR2 is FYNNEI. The CDR3 nucleotides are TGTGCCAGCAGTGAAGGACAGCGCGGCTACACCTTC. This encodes CASSEGQRGYTF.